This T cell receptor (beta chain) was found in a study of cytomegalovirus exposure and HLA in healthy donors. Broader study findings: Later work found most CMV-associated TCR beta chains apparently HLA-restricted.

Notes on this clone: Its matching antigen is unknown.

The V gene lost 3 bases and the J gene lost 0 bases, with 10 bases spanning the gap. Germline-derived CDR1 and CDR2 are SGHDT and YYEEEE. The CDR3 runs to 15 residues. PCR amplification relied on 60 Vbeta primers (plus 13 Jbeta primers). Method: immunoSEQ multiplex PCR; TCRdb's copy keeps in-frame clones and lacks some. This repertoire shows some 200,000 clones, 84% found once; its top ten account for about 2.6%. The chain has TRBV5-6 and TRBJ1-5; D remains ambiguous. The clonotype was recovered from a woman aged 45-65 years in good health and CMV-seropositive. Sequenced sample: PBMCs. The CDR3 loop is CASSSTQFSNQPQHF. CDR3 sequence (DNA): TGTGCCAGCAGCTCGACTCAGTTTAGCAATCAGCCCCAGCATTTT.